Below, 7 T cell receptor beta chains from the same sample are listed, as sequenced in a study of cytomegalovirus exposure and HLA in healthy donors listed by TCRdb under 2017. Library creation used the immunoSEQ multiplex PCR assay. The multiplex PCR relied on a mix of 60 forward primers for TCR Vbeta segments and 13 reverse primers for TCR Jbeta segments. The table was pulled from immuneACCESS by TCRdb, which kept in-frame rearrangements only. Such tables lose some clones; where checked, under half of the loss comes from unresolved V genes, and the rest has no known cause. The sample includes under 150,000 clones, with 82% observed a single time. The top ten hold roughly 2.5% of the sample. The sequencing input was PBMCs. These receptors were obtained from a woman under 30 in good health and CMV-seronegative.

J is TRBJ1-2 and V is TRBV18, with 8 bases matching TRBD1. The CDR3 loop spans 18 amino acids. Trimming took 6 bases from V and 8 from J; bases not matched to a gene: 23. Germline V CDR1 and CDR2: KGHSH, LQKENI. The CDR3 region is CASSGRTGRLATVGGYTF. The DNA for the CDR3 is TGTGCCAGCTCCGGTAGGACAGGGCGCCTCGCGACCGTAGGCGGCTACACCTTC.

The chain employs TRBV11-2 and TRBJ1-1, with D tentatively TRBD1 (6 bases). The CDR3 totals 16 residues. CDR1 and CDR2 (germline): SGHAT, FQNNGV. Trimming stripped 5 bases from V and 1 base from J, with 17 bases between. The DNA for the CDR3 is TGTGCCAGCAGCGGAGAGGGGGACGCTGGGAACACTGAAGCTTTCTTT. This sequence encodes CASSGEGDAGNTEAFF.

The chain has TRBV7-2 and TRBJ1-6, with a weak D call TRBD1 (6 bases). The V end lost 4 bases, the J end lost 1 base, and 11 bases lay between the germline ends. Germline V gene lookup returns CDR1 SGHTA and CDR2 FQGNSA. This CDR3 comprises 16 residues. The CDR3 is CASSSWGTSYNSPLHF. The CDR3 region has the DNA TGTGCCAGCAGCTCATGGGGGACATCCTATAATTCACCCCTCCACTTT.

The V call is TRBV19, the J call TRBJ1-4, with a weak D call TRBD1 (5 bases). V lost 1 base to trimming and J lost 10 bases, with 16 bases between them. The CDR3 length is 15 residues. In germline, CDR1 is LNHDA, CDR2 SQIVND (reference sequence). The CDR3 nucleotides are TGTGCCAGTAGTATAGGGACAACCCTAGCGGGAAAACTGTTTTTT. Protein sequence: CASSIGTTLAGKLFF.

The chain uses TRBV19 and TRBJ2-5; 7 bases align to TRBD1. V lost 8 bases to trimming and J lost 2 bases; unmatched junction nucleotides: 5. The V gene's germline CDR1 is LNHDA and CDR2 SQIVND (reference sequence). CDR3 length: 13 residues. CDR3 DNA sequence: TGTGCCAGTGGACAGGCTACGCAAGAGACCCAGTACTTC. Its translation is CASGQATQETQYF.

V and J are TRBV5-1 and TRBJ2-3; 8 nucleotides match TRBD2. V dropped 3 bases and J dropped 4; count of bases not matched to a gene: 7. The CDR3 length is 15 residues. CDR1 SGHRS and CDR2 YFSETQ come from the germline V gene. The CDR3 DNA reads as TGCGCCAGCAGCTCGAGCGGGAGTGTCCCAGATACGCAGTATTTT. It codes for CASSSSGSVPDTQYF.

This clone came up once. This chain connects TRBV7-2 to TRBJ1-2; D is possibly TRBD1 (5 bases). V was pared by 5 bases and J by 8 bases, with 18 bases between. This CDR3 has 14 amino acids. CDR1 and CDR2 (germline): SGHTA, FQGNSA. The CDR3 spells CASSPLGGREGYTF. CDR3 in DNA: TGTGCCAGCAGCCCGCTGGGGGGGAGGGAGGGCTACACCTTC.